This T cell receptor (beta chain) was sequenced during a study of blood T cell repertoires in COVID-19. Background on the study: Some COVID-19 samples were acute and others convalescent; all came from the United States, Italy and Spain.

Original processing notes: By means of reference gene primer amplification, nucleated cell counts were estimated. Sequencing used immunoSEQ multiplex PCR; TCRdb keeps in-frame clones, though not all of them. For V, J and clone size, that table is used; D and trimming come from the DNA. This table has under 350,000 clones, over 75% appearing once. CDR3 length equals 14 residues. Trimming took off 4 bases at V and 2 bases at J, with 11 bases between the two ends. Germline CDR1 and CDR2: MDHEN and SYDVKM. This chain links TRBV28 with TRBJ1-1; D gene ambiguous. The sequenced material came from peripheral blood. The receptor was isolated from a woman aged 25 to 39 with COVID-19, enrolled during active disease. The CDR3 DNA reads as TGTGCCAGCAGTTCTTCTGAGGGCAACACTGAAGCTTTCTTT. Amino acids: CASSSSEGNTEAFF. The full variable domain, its missing parts supplied by reference TRBV28 and TRBJ1-1, is DVKVTQSSRYLVKRTGEKVFLECVQDMDHENMFWYRQDPGLGLRLIYFSYDVKMKEKGDIPEGYSVSREKKERFSLILESASTNQTSMYLCASSSSEGNTEAFFGQGTRLTVV.